The rows below give T cell receptor beta chains drawn from one sample of a study of T-cell memory formation after mild COVID-19. TCRdb used MiXCR to reprocess the 5' RACE reads, holding one entry per CDR3 protein. The top ten hold around 39% of the sample, which has some 100,000 distinct CDR3 sequences, around 10% seen once. Sequenced: PBMCs or a T cell subset sorted from them (not recorded which). Every receptor here comes from a man between 18 and 35 years old who had mild COVID-19 (a few samples of this study predate the infection). Cell type and time point are not known. Each CDR3 is given with its conserved first and last residue. Each record gives: clone size, V gene, D gene, J gene, CDR3 protein, CDR3 DNA. A D gene is named only where the DNA matches it firmly. Not every row has a clone size; where given, it reads once, few, many or a size class.

clone size: few
V gene: TRBV6-2/TRBV6-3
D gene: TRBD2
J gene: TRBJ2-2
CDR3 protein: CASSTAGRQIPGELFF
CDR3 DNA: TGTGCCAGCAGTACAGCGGGGCGCCAAATTCCCGGGGAGCTGTTTTTT

clone size: few
V gene: TRBV29-1
D gene: TRBD1
J gene: TRBJ1-1
CDR3 protein: CSVEVRGRGRAFF
CDR3 DNA: TGCAGCGTTGAAGTACGGGGGAGGGGGCGAGCTTTCTTT

clone size: .
V gene: TRBV6-5
D gene: .
J gene: TRBJ1-2
CDR3 protein: CASSYSISSGLAYGYTF
CDR3 DNA: TGTGCCAGCAGTTACTCGATTTCGTCAGGCCTCGCCTATGGCTACACCTTC

clone size: .
V gene: TRBV19
D gene: .
J gene: TRBJ2-1
CDR3 protein: CASSMNGEGRQGQFF
CDR3 DNA: TGTGCCAGTAGTATGAACGGCGAGGGTAGGCAGGGGCAGTTCTTC

clone size: many
V gene: TRBV4-3
D gene: .
J gene: TRBJ1-5
CDR3 protein: CASSASSGQPQHF
CDR3 DNA: TGCGCCAGCAGTGCCAGTTCTGGTCAGCCCCAGCATTTT

clone size: many
V gene: TRBV5-1
D gene: TRBD1
J gene: TRBJ2-4
CDR3 protein: CASSYGTGENIQYF
CDR3 DNA: TGCGCCAGCAGCTATGGGACAGGGGAAAACATTCAGTACTTC

clone size: .
V gene: TRBV5-1
D gene: .
J gene: TRBJ1-1
CDR3 protein: CASSPPAPGVTEAFF
CDR3 DNA: TGCGCCAGCAGCCCACCCGCCCCAGGGGTCACTGAAGCTTTCTTT

clone size: .
V gene: TRBV7-9
D gene: .
J gene: TRBJ2-3
CDR3 protein: CASSWAPADTQYF
CDR3 DNA: TGTGCCAGCAGCTGGGCCCCAGCCGATACGCAGTATTTT

clone size: .
V gene: TRBV12-3/TRBV12-4
D gene: .
J gene: TRBJ1-3
CDR3 protein: CASSPTTTFGNTIYF
CDR3 DNA: TGTGCCAGCAGCCCTACGACAACTTTCGGAAACACCATATATTTT

clone size: few
V gene: TRBV6-6
D gene: .
J gene: TRBJ2-1
CDR3 protein: CASSSPQGGDEQFF
CDR3 DNA: TGTGCCAGCAGCTCCCCCCAGGGAGGAGATGAGCAGTTCTTC

clone size: .
V gene: TRBV30
D gene: .
J gene: TRBJ2-1
CDR3 protein: CASQGINEQFF
CDR3 DNA: TGTGCCAGCCAGGGAATCAATGAGCAGTTCTTC

clone size: .
V gene: TRBV6-2/TRBV6-3
D gene: .
J gene: TRBJ1-5
CDR3 protein: CASSYPAGPQPQHF
CDR3 DNA: TGTGCCAGCAGTTACCCCGCGGGCCCTCAGCCCCAGCATTTT

clone size: .
V gene: TRBV23-1
D gene: .
J gene: TRBJ2-6
CDR3 protein: CASSQGLGANVLTF
CDR3 DNA: TGCGCCAGCAGTCAAGGACTTGGGGCCAACGTCCTGACTTTC

clone size: .
V gene: TRBV6-5
D gene: .
J gene: TRBJ1-2
CDR3 protein: CASSYGTPIYYGYTF
CDR3 DNA: TGTGCCAGCAGTTACGGGACACCAATCTACTATGGCTACACCTTC

clone size: few
V gene: TRBV6-5
D gene: .
J gene: TRBJ1-6
CDR3 protein: CASSYSTAPDSPLHF
CDR3 DNA: TGTGCCAGCAGTTACTCGACGGCCCCAGACTCACCCCTCCACTTT

clone size: many
V gene: TRBV29-1
D gene: .
J gene: TRBJ2-7
CDR3 protein: CSVTDYEQYF
CDR3 DNA: TGCAGCGTCACAGATTACGAGCAGTACTTC

clone size: .
V gene: TRBV3-1
D gene: .
J gene: TRBJ1-1
CDR3 protein: CASSQMTANTEAFF
CDR3 DNA: TGTGCCAGCAGCCAAATGACTGCGAACACTGAAGCTTTCTTT

clone size: few
V gene: TRBV29-1
D gene: .
J gene: TRBJ2-3
CDR3 protein: CSVDWRTDTQYF
CDR3 DNA: TGCAGCGTTGACTGGCGAACAGATACGCAGTATTTT

clone size: few
V gene: TRBV9
D gene: TRBD2
J gene: TRBJ2-7
CDR3 protein: CASSSQRGLGAEQYF
CDR3 DNA: TGTGCCAGCAGCTCCCAGCGGGGACTCGGGGCCGAGCAGTACTTC

clone size: .
V gene: TRBV20-1
D gene: TRBD1
J gene: TRBJ1-6
CDR3 protein: CTSLAVDRGNSPLHF
CDR3 DNA: TGCACCTCTTTAGCGGTGGACAGGGGTAATTCACCCCTCCACTTT

clone size: few
V gene: TRBV11-2
D gene: .
J gene: TRBJ1-2
CDR3 protein: CASSKPRGNGYTF
CDR3 DNA: TGTGCCAGCAGCAAACCTAGGGGAAACGGCTACACCTTC

clone size: .
V gene: TRBV7-2
D gene: .
J gene: TRBJ2-1
CDR3 protein: CASSHSVGDYNEQFF
CDR3 DNA: TGTGCCAGCAGCCACAGTGTAGGGGATTACAATGAGCAGTTCTTC

clone size: .
V gene: TRBV28
D gene: .
J gene: TRBJ2-2
CDR3 protein: CASSLPRQTNTGELFF
CDR3 DNA: TGTGCCAGCAGTTTGCCCAGACAGACGAACACCGGGGAGCTGTTTTTT

clone size: few
V gene: TRBV6-5
D gene: .
J gene: TRBJ1-6
CDR3 protein: CATRVRAAYNSPLHF
CDR3 DNA: TGTGCCACGCGGGTCAGGGCCGCCTATAATTCACCCCTCCACTTT

clone size: .
V gene: TRBV24-1
D gene: TRBD1
J gene: TRBJ2-3
CDR3 protein: CATSPRTGGPTAQYF
CDR3 DNA: TGTGCCACCAGTCCCCGCACAGGGGGACCGACGGCGCAGTATTTT

clone size: .
V gene: TRBV7-9
D gene: .
J gene: TRBJ1-5
CDR3 protein: CASSSRDGSNQPQHF
CDR3 DNA: TGTGCCAGCAGCTCCAGGGACGGCTCCAATCAGCCCCAGCATTTT

clone size: .
V gene: TRBV27
D gene: TRBD2
J gene: TRBJ2-7
CDR3 protein: CASTRTSGVSSYEQYF
CDR3 DNA: TGTGCCAGCACCCGGACTAGCGGGGTTAGCTCCTACGAGCAGTACTTC

clone size: few
V gene: TRBV27
D gene: TRBD1
J gene: TRBJ1-1
CDR3 protein: CASSLTGGREAFF
CDR3 DNA: TGTGCCAGCAGTTTGACAGGGGGCCGTGAAGCTTTCTTT

clone size: .
V gene: TRBV29-1
D gene: .
J gene: TRBJ1-2
CDR3 protein: CSVFEGRNYGYTF
CDR3 DNA: TGCAGCGTTTTTGAGGGGAGGAACTATGGCTACACCTTC

clone size: .
V gene: TRBV3-1
D gene: .
J gene: TRBJ1-2
CDR3 protein: CASSQPGSQPYGYTF
CDR3 DNA: TGTGCCAGCAGCCAACCCGGATCGCAGCCCTATGGCTACACCTTC

clone size: many
V gene: TRBV5-1
D gene: TRBD2
J gene: TRBJ2-7
CDR3 protein: CASSLPGGNYEQYF
CDR3 DNA: TGCGCCAGCAGCCTCCCGGGGGGGAACTACGAGCAGTACTTC

clone size: .
V gene: TRBV27
D gene: .
J gene: TRBJ2-2
CDR3 protein: CASSLSLGLGELFF
CDR3 DNA: TGTGCCAGCAGTTTATCCTTGGGTCTGGGGGAGCTGTTTTTT

clone size: many
V gene: TRBV7-6
D gene: .
J gene: TRBJ1-2
CDR3 protein: CASSSGRINYGYTF
CDR3 DNA: TGTGCCAGCAGCTCGGGACGCATTAACTATGGCTACACCTTC

clone size: few
V gene: TRBV7-9
D gene: .
J gene: TRBJ1-1
CDR3 protein: CASSLLSRVQGAFF
CDR3 DNA: TGTGCCAGCAGCTTACTTAGCAGGGTTCAAGGGGCTTTCTTT

clone size: .
V gene: TRBV7-9
D gene: TRBD1
J gene: TRBJ2-5
CDR3 protein: CASSPTRTGEGETQYF
CDR3 DNA: TGTGCCAGCAGCCCCACCCGGACAGGGGAGGGAGAGACCCAGTACTTC

clone size: .
V gene: TRBV10-3
D gene: TRBD2
J gene: TRBJ2-1
CDR3 protein: CAISGFGTSGLLSYNEQFF
CDR3 DNA: TGTGCCATCAGTGGCTTCGGGACTAGCGGCCTTCTCTCCTACAATGAGCAGTTCTTC

clone size: .
V gene: TRBV6-2/TRBV6-3
D gene: TRBD1
J gene: TRBJ1-2
CDR3 protein: CASSYSTAGGFDGYTF
CDR3 DNA: TGTGCCAGCAGTTACTCGACGGCAGGGGGCTTCGATGGCTACACCTTC

clone size: .
V gene: TRBV6-5
D gene: TRBD1
J gene: TRBJ2-7
CDR3 protein: CASSQDRGDEQYF
CDR3 DNA: TGTGCCAGCAGTCAAGACAGGGGCGACGAGCAGTACTTC

clone size: few
V gene: TRBV4-1
D gene: TRBD2
J gene: TRBJ2-5
CDR3 protein: CASSQDSTSGDQETQYF
CDR3 DNA: TGCGCCAGCAGCCAAGATTCTACTAGCGGGGATCAAGAGACCCAGTACTTC

clone size: .
V gene: TRBV4-1
D gene: TRBD2
J gene: TRBJ2-5
CDR3 protein: CASSHLGLAGGKETQYF
CDR3 DNA: TGCGCCAGCAGCCACCTCGGACTAGCGGGGGGGAAAGAGACCCAGTACTTC

clone size: many
V gene: TRBV11-2
D gene: .
J gene: TRBJ2-1
CDR3 protein: CASSFDGLTDYNEQFF
CDR3 DNA: TGTGCCAGCAGCTTCGACGGACTTACAGATTACAATGAGCAGTTCTTC

clone size: .
V gene: TRBV29-1
D gene: .
J gene: TRBJ2-5
CDR3 protein: CSVDFRNTQETQYF
CDR3 DNA: TGCAGCGTTGATTTCAGGAACACTCAAGAGACCCAGTACTTC

clone size: few
V gene: TRBV20-1
D gene: .
J gene: TRBJ2-3
CDR3 protein: CSARDLRGVPDTQYF
CDR3 DNA: TGCAGTGCTAGGGATCTGAGGGGAGTGCCAGATACGCAGTATTTT

clone size: .
V gene: TRBV7-9
D gene: .
J gene: TRBJ1-1
CDR3 protein: CASSPHSTEAFF
CDR3 DNA: TGTGCCAGCAGCCCCCATAGCACTGAAGCTTTCTTT

clone size: .
V gene: TRBV6-6
D gene: .
J gene: TRBJ1-1
CDR3 protein: CASSYYAGRGTEAFF
CDR3 DNA: TGTGCCAGCAGTTACTATGCGGGGAGGGGCACTGAAGCTTTCTTT

clone size: few
V gene: TRBV7-2
D gene: .
J gene: TRBJ1-4
CDR3 protein: CASSPSRGTREKLFF
CDR3 DNA: TGTGCCAGCAGCCCTAGTCGGGGTACGCGCGAAAAACTGTTTTTT

clone size: few
V gene: TRBV5-6
D gene: TRBD2
J gene: TRBJ2-5
CDR3 protein: CASSTTSSETQYF
CDR3 DNA: TGTGCCAGCAGCACGACTAGCTCCGAGACCCAGTACTTC

clone size: .
V gene: TRBV12-3/TRBV12-4
D gene: .
J gene: TRBJ2-7
CDR3 protein: CASSFRPLDYEQYF
CDR3 DNA: TGTGCCAGCAGTTTCAGGCCCTTGGACTACGAGCAGTACTTC

clone size: few
V gene: TRBV24-1
D gene: .
J gene: TRBJ2-3
CDR3 protein: CATSDPGHRHDSTDTQYF
CDR3 DNA: TGTGCCACCAGTGATCCGGGACATCGACACGATAGCACAGATACGCAGTATTTT

clone size: few
V gene: TRBV7-2
D gene: .
J gene: TRBJ2-7
CDR3 protein: CASSLAPGGPYEQYF
CDR3 DNA: TGTGCCAGCAGCTTAGCGCCCGGCGGGCCCTACGAGCAGTACTTC

clone size: many
V gene: TRBV5-4
D gene: .
J gene: TRBJ2-2
CDR3 protein: CASSLGVSAGELFF
CDR3 DNA: TGTGCCAGCAGCTTGGGTGTCAGCGCCGGGGAGCTGTTTTTT

clone size: .
V gene: TRBV7-9
D gene: TRBD2
J gene: TRBJ2-1
CDR3 protein: CASSSGGDEQFF
CDR3 DNA: TGTGCCAGCAGCTCCGGGGGGGATGAGCAGTTCTTC